This T cell receptor (beta chain) was documented in a study of blood T cell repertoires in COVID-19. Study as a whole: Spain, Italy and the United States supplied samples that represented acute and convalescent COVID-19. T cells, B-cell-depleted T cells, or PBMCs provided the cDNA or gDNA that served as material.

Trimming pared 3 bases from V and 4 bases from J, leaving 19 bases between. Germline V CDR1 and CDR2: MNHEY, SVGAGI. This CDR3 region has 16 residues. Followed over time, Seattle patients had been enrolled while infection was active. Authors' methods: Reference gene primer amplification gave estimated nucleated cell counts. Generated by immunoSEQ multiplex PCR, the TCRdb table keeps only in-frame clones and is missing some. For V, J and clone size, that table is used; D and trimming come from the DNA. The sample shows roughly 380,000 clones, over 85% of them seen only once. The genes are TRBV6-5 and TRBJ2-7; possible D gene TRBD2, 7 bases. Sequenced input: peripheral blood. The receptor was derived from an older woman with COVID-19, enrolled during active disease. The CDR3 is CASSYDVVGGRYEQYF. For the CDR3, the DNA is TGTGCCAGCAGTTATGATGTCGTGGGGGGGCGTTACGAGCAGTACTTC.